The present entry profiles one TCR beta chain with its context. Its antigen is not known. Following a 10-day culture, CD4+ T cells were purified. From March to December 2020, the person had a SARS-CoV-2 infection that was confirmed by PCR. Two doses of BNT162b2 or mRNA-1273 vaccine were administered to participants. The entry originates in a study of vaccination effects on CD4 cells after COVID-19. TCRdb's table, derived via immunoSEQ multiplex PCR, lists solely in-frame clones and lacks some. In the table there are roughly 33,000 clones, around 75% of which are singletons. Germline V gene data show CDR1 as SNHLY and CDR2 as FYNNEI. V was shortened by 6 bases and J by 4 bases, with 16 bases between the two germline ends. CDR3 size: 15 residues.

The J gene is TRBJ2-4, the V gene TRBV2; D is tentatively TRBD1 or TRBD2 (5 bases each). Sequenced here: CD4+ T cells from PBMCs cultured without peptide, sampled after COVID-19 vaccination. This TCR derives from a human donor who had a prior SARS-CoV-2 infection. CDR3 sequence (DNA): TGTGCCAGCAGATTGACAGAGGGCGGTAAAAACATTCAGTACTTC. As protein: CASRLTEGGKNIQYF.